This TCR beta chain was captured by sequencing in a study of beta chain features in type 1 diabetes. The study, taken as a whole, reports: Whether TCRB rearrangement is influenced by HLA type was left unresolved in this analysis. PCR might preferentially amplify shorter templates, equally in patients and controls. All four CD4+ subsets of Type 1 diabetes patients contained TCRB CDR3s that were moderately but significantly shorter. Type 1 diabetes patients showed fewer insertions and more deletions at VDJ junctions.

Heparinised blood was drawn once per donor, averaging approximately 0.12 L. Remarks on this clone: Its target is unknown.

Sequenced material consisted of expressed TCRB transcripts (all of the isolated RNA was reverse transcribed). Here immunoSEQ multiplex PCR was the method, and the copy in TCRdb shows in-frame clones only, minus some. The sample shows 600,000 to 700,000 clones, under 15% of them seen only once. V was cut by 3 bases and J by 4 bases, with 10 bases left in between. Germline lookup yields CDR1 KGHSH and CDR2 LQKENI. The CDR3 is 15 residues long. Sequencing was done on a sample of naive CD4+ T cells from blood. The TCR originated in a man aged 30 to 45 with type 1 diabetes. This chain connects TRBV18 to TRBJ2-6, with D possibly being TRBD1 (5 bases). CDR3 DNA sequence: TGTGCCAGCTCACCTTTACAGGCAGGGGCCAACGTCCTGACTTTC. Translating gives CASSPLQAGANVLTF.